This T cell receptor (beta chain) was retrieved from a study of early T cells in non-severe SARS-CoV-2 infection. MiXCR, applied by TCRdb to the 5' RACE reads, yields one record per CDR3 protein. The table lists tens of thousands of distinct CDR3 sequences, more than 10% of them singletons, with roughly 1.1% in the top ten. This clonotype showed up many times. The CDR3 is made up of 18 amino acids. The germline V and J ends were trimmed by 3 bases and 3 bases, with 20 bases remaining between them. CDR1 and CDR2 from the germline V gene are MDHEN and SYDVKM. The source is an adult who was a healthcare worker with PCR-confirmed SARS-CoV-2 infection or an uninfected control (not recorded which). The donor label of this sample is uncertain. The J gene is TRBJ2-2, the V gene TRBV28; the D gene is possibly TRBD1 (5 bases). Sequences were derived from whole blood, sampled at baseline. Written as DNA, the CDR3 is TGTGCCAGCAGTTTTATGACACTCTCGACAGACGACACCGGGGAGCTGTTTTTT. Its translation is CASSFMTLSTDDTGELFF.